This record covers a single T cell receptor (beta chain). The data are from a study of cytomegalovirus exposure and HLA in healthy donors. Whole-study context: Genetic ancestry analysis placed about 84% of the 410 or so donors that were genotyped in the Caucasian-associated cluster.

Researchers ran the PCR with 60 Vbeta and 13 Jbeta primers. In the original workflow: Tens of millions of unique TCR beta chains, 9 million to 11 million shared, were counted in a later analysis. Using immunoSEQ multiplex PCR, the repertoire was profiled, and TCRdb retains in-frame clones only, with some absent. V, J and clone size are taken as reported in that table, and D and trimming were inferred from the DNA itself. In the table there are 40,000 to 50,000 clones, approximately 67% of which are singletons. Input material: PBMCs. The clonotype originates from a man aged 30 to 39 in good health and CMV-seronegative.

CDR3 protein: CASSLLRTSGMGELFF. The CDR3, as DNA: TGTGCCAGCAGCTTGCTGAGGACTAGCGGGATGGGGGAGCTGTTTTTT. The J gene is TRBJ2-2, the V gene TRBV5-4; TRBD2 agrees at 12 bases. After removal of 1 base from V and 8 bases from J, the junction contained 6 bases not matched to a gene. CDR1 is SGHNT and CDR2 is YYREEE in the germline V gene (reference sequence). CDR3 length: 16 amino acids.